One and the same sample provided the 9 T cell receptor beta chains below, sequenced in a study of shared clonotypes between healthy human individuals. CD45RO-negative, CCR7-selected cells formed the naive CD8 fraction, which excluded terminally differentiated effector memory CD45RA+ cells. Assay: immunoSEQ multiplex PCR; the TCRdb copy retains only in-frame clones and omits some. The table includes approximately 650,000 clones, around 95% detected once. The sample was naive CD8+ T cells sorted from blood. The receptors were gathered from a woman younger than 45 in good health.

This clone occurred once. The CDR3 region has the DNA TGCGCCAGCAGCCAAGATCGGGCAGTAGGAAACACCATATATTTT. This translates into CASSQDRAVGNTIYF. This rearrangement joins TRBV4-1 to TRBJ1-3; unclear D gene. Looked up from germline, CDR1 is MGHRA and CDR2 is YSYEKL. Trimming cost V 0 bases and J 4 bases, with 10 bases left between them. This CDR3 spans 15 amino acids.

The chain links TRBV19 to TRBJ1-1, with D hard to call. From germline, CDR1 is LNHDA and CDR2 SQIVND (reference sequence). The CDR3 has 13 amino acids. V lost 6 bases, J lost 3 bases, and 11 bases lay in between. The chain's CDR3 is CASSVGGDTEAFF. Written as DNA, the CDR3 is TGTGCCAGTAGCGTAGGAGGTGACACTGAAGCTTTCTTT.

Comments on this clone: At the DNA level, this CDR3 is encoded by other sequences in the same sample as well. The gene calls are TRBV7-6 and TRBJ2-7, with D hard to call. Germline V gene data show CDR1 as SGHVS and CDR2 as FNYEAQ. This CDR3 has 11 residues. Trimming took 3 bases from V and 6 from J, leaving 6 bases between them. CDR3 sequence: CASSFGSEQYF. DNA of the CDR3: TGTGCCAGCAGCTTCGGCTCCGAGCAGTACTTC. The complete variable domain, with remaining parts taken from reference TRBV7-6 and TRBJ2-7, reads GAGVSQSPRYKVTKRGQDVALRCDPISGHVSLYWYRQALGQGPEFLTYFNYEAQQDKSGLPNDRFSAERPEGSISTLTIQRTEQRDSAMYRCASSFGSEQYFGPGTRLTVT.

This clone showed up just once. CDR3 sequence: CASSPAEGTGELFF. CDR3 DNA: TGTGCCAGCAGTCCCGCGGAGGGCACCGGGGAGCTGTTTTTT. The V call is TRBV6-5, the J call TRBJ2-2; TRBD2 might be the D (6 bases). This CDR3 contains 14 residues. The V end lost 5 bases, the J end lost 4 bases, and 11 bases lay between the germline ends. CDR1 and CDR2 (germline): MNHEY, SVGAGI.

In DNA, the CDR3 is TGTGCCAGCTCACCCGCTCGCGGGACTACCAATGAGCAGTTCTTC. It translates to CASSPARGTTNEQFF. The rearrangement links TRBV18 to TRBJ2-1, with TRBD2 matching over 7 bases. There are 15 residues in the CDR3. With 3 bases clipped from V and 6 bases from J, the junction kept 8 bases outside the gene matches. The germline V gene has CDR1 KGHSH and CDR2 LQKENI.

The chain uses TRBV7-2 and TRBJ2-7, with D perhaps given as TRBD1 or TRBD2 (5 bases each). The CDR3 consists of 15 residues. Germline CDR1 is SGHTA and CDR2 is FQGNSA. Between the trimmed V and J ends, which lost 5 bases and 5 bases, there was a span of 19 bases. CDR3: CASSLHPGRRHEQYF. CDR3 bases: TGTGCCAGCAGCCTGCACCCGGGACGGCGCCACGAGCAGTACTTC. The complete variable domain, with remaining parts taken from reference TRBV7-2 and TRBJ2-7, reads GAGVSQSPSNKVTEKGKDVELRCDPISGHTALYWYRQSLGQGLEFLIYFQGNSAPDKSGLPSDRFSAERTGGSVSTLTIQRTQQEDSAVYLCASSLHPGRRHEQYFGPGTRLTVT.

V and J are TRBV19 and TRBJ2-1; 7 positions agree with TRBD1. The CDR3 length is 13 residues. The V and J ends lost 6 bases and 5 bases, in that order; junction bases with no gene match: 4. CDR1 LNHDA and CDR2 SQIVND come from the germline V gene (reference sequence). The CDR3 loop is CASRDREHNEQFF. CDR3 bases: TGTGCCAGTAGAGACAGGGAGCACAATGAGCAGTTCTTC.

The chain links TRBV29-1 to TRBJ2-5; 12 nucleotides line up with TRBD2. The J call may be incorrect, as the DNA end agrees better with TRBJ2-7. In germline, CDR1 is SQVTM, CDR2 ANQGSEA. This CDR3 has 16 residues. The CDR3 region is CSVVWTSGTSTYEQYF. The CDR3 DNA sequence: TGCAGCGTTGTCTGGACTAGCGGGACCTCGACCTACGAGCAGTACTTC.

The chain is built from TRBV7-7 and TRBJ2-3; D perhaps matches TRBD2 (5 bases). Germline V gene data show CDR1 as SSHAT and CDR2 as FNYEAQ (reference sequence). V was cut by 5 bases and J by 7 bases, with 22 bases left in between. The CDR3 runs 16 residues. CDR3 protein: CASSNGMAGPVNTQYF. CDR3 bases: TGTGCCAGCAGCAACGGGATGGCGGGCCCCGTAAATACGCAGTATTTT. Looking up the rest from reference TRBV7-7 and TRBJ2-3 gives the full variable domain: GAGVSQSPRYKVTKRGQDVTLRCDPISSHATLYWYQQALGQGPEFLTYFNYEAQPDKSGLPSDRFSAERPEGSISTLTIQRTEQRDSAMYRCASSNGMAGPVNTQYFGPGTRLTVL.